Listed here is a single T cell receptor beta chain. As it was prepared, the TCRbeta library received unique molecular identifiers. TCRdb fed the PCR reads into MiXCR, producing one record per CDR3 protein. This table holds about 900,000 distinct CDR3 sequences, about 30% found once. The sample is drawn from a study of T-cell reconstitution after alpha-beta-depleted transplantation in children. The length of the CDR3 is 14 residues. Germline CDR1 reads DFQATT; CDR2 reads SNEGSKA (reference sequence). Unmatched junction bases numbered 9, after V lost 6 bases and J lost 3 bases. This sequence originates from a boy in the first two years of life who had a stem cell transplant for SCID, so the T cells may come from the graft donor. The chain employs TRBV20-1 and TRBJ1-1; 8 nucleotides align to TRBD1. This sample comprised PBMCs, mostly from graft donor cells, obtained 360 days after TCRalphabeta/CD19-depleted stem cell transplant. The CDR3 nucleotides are TGCAGTGCCGTAAGGACAGGGCGGTACACTGAAGCTTTCTTT. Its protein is CSAVRTGRYTEAFF.